The rows below give T cell receptor beta chains drawn from one sample of a study of blood T cell repertoires in COVID-19. Sequenced by immunoSEQ multiplex PCR; TCRdb stores in-frame clones only, minus some. The profile shows hundreds of thousands of clones, about 89% of them singletons. What was sequenced was PBMCs or T cells enriched from blood (not recorded which). The receptors come from a man between 60 and 70 years old who had recovered from COVID-19. The CDR3 runs from the conserved cysteine through the conserved F or W. The order of the fields is D gene, V gene, clone size, J gene, CDR3 DNA, CDR3 protein. D genes are given only for firm matches. Clone size appears in some rows only: once, few, many, or a class for an expanded clone.

TRBD2	TRBV18	-	TRBJ2-5	TGTGCCAGCTCACTAGCGGGAGGACAAGAGACCCAGTACTTC	CASSLAGGQETQYF
-	TRBV9	-	TRBJ2-1	TGTGCCAGCAGCGAGCGTATGGACAATGAGCAGTTCTTC	CASSERMDNEQFF
TRBD1	TRBV10-3	-	TRBJ1-6	TGTGCCATCAGTAGGGGACAGGGGACTTCACCCCTCCACTTT	CAISRGQGTSPLHF
-	TRBV11-3	-	TRBJ2-3	TGTGCCAGCAGCTTAGATTTCGGTAGAGATACGCAGTATTTT	CASSLDFGRDTQYF
TRBD2	TRBV19	-	TRBJ2-7	TGTGCCAGTAGTACCCCGAGCGGGATACACTACGAGCAGTACTTC	CASSTPSGIHYEQYF
TRBD1	TRBV10-1	-	TRBJ2-1	TGCGCCAGCAGTGACCCCGGGACAGGGCGCAATGAGCAGTTCTTC	CASSDPGTGRNEQFF
-	TRBV24-1	-	TRBJ2-1	TGTGCCACCAGTCTACCGGGAGAGGTTAGTGAGCAGTTCTTC	CATSLPGEVSEQFF
-	TRBV7-2	-	TRBJ1-5	TGTGCCAGCAGCTTTAGGGGAGGGGGGAATCAGCCCCAGCATTTT	CASSFRGGGNQPQHF
-	TRBV3-1/TRBV3-2	few	TRBJ2-4	TGTGCCAGCAGCCTCGATGGCGGAGCGCCCTTAGCCAAAAACATTCAGTACTTC	CASSLDGGAPLAKNIQYF
TRBD2	TRBV7-9	few	TRBJ2-3	TGTGCCAGCAGCCAAAGGACTAGCGGGGAGCTTGATACGCAGTATTTT	CASSQRTSGELDTQYF
TRBD2	TRBV2	-	TRBJ2-3	TGTGCCAGCAGTGCCTATAGCGGGTTTCCCACAGATACGCAGTATTTT	CASSAYSGFPTDTQYF
-	TRBV28	-	TRBJ1-5	TGTGCCAGCAGTCTAAATCACAATCAGCCCCAGCATTTT	CASSLNHNQPQHF
-	TRBV19	-	TRBJ1-6	TGTGCCAGTAGTAACTGGCGGGGGTATAATTCACCCCTCCACTTT	CASSNWRGYNSPLHF
-	TRBV7-9	-	TRBJ2-3	TGTGCCAGCGGGAGGAACAGTCAAGATACGCAGTATTTT	CASGRNSQDTQYF
TRBD2	TRBV28	-	TRBJ2-3	TGTGCCAGCAGTAATAGCGGGACCCTCTATAGCACAGATACGCAGTATTTT	CASSNSGTLYSTDTQYF
-	TRBV19	-	TRBJ2-4	TGTGCCAGTAGTGACCCGGGGTGGAAAGCCAAAAACATTCAGTACTTC	CASSDPGWKAKNIQYF
-	TRBV28	-	TRBJ1-3	TGTGCCAGCAGGAGTACAGGGACCGGAAACACCATATATTTT	CASRSTGTGNTIYF
TRBD1	TRBV28	-	TRBJ1-2	TGTGCCAGCAGTGTCCGACAGGGTGACTATGGCTACACCTTC	CASSVRQGDYGYTF
TRBD2	TRBV11-2	-	TRBJ2-7	TGTGCCAGCAGCTTAGTAGCGGGAGGGACCTACGAGCAGTACTTC	CASSLVAGGTYEQYF
TRBD2	TRBV7-9	-	TRBJ2-7	TGTGCCAGCAGCGGGTCGGGGCTAGCGGGAGGTCCGTCCTACGAGCAGTACTTC	CASSGSGLAGGPSYEQYF
-	TRBV5-1	-	TRBJ1-1	TGCGCCAGCAGCCCCGGGGGAGGCCCGAACACTGAAGCTTTCTTT	CASSPGGGPNTEAFF
-	TRBV4-1	-	TRBJ2-3	TGCGCCAGCAGCCAAGCAGTCCCAGATACGCAGTATTTT	CASSQAVPDTQYF
-	TRBV7-7	-	TRBJ2-7	TGTGCTAGCAGCTTAGAGGCGGGTTACTCCCACGAGCAGTACTTC	CASSLEAGYSHEQYF
TRBD2	TRBV2	-	TRBJ2-7	TGTGCCAGCAAACTAGCGGGAATGAATTACGAGCAGTACTTC	CASKLAGMNYEQYF
TRBD1	TRBV24-1	-	TRBJ2-7	TGTGCCACCAGTGATACCACTGGACAGGGTGGCGGATACGAGCAGTACTTC	CATSDTTGQGGGYEQYF
TRBD2	TRBV6-1	-	TRBJ2-1	TGTGCCAGCAGTGTCTACCTAGCGGGAGGCGTAAATGAGCAGTTCTTC	CASSVYLAGGVNEQFF
TRBD1	TRBV5-1	-	TRBJ1-4	TGCGCCAGCAGCGACGGGACAGGGGGGAATGAAAAACTGTTTTTT	CASSDGTGGNEKLFF
TRBD1	TRBV6-5	once	TRBJ2-7	TGTGCCAGCAGTTACTCTACAGGGGGCTACTACGAGCAGTACTTC	CASSYSTGGYYEQYF
-	TRBV5-4	few	TRBJ2-2	TGTGCCAGCAGCGCGGGACAGCTCACCGGGGAGCTGTTTTTT	CASSAGQLTGELFF
-	TRBV7-9	-	TRBJ1-2	TGTGCCAGCAGCTTAGTCGAGGTTAACACCCTCTACACCTTC	CASSLVEVNTLYTF
-	TRBV15	-	TRBJ2-7	TGTGCCACCAGCCGAAGGACAGCCTACGAGCAGTACTTC	CATSRRTAYEQYF
-	TRBV6-5	-	TRBJ2-5	TGTGCCACCGGTCTCCCAGAGACCCAGTACTTC	CATGLPETQYF
TRBD1	TRBV28	-	TRBJ1-2	TGTGCCAGCAGTTCGACCGGGACAGGGAACGCTAACTATGGCTACACCTTC	CASSSTGTGNANYGYTF
TRBD2	TRBV4-1	-	TRBJ2-7	TGCGCCAGCAGCCAAGATCCAGGAGCGGGATATGGCTACGAGCAGTACTTC	CASSQDPGAGYGYEQYF
-	TRBV21-1	-	TRBJ2-5	TGTGCCAACGATCCGAAGGGGAGATTTAACAGGGGGACTAGCGTGGAGACCCAGTACTTC	CANDPKGRFNRGTSVETQYF
-	TRBV24-1	-	TRBJ1-2	TGTGCCACCAATCGGAATTCTGAGGATGGCTACACCTTC	CATNRNSEDGYTF
TRBD1	TRBV5-5	once	TRBJ2-2	TGTGCCAGCAGCTTGGGGACAGGGCCTACCGGGGAGCTGTTTTTT	CASSLGTGPTGELFF
TRBD1	TRBV19	-	TRBJ2-7	TGTGCCAGTAGTATATTCCCGGGACAGAACTACGAGCAGTACTTC	CASSIFPGQNYEQYF
TRBD1	TRBV19	-	TRBJ2-2	TGTGCCAGTAGACGGACAGGGGGATCGGTCACCGGGGAGCTGTTTTTT	CASRRTGGSVTGELFF
-	TRBV2	once	TRBJ1-2	TGTGCCAGCAGGGCCCGAACGGGGGGACCGGGGCGCTACACCTTC	CASRARTGGPGRYTF
-	TRBV10-3	-	TRBJ2-5	TGTGCCATCAGTGCTGGCGAGACCCAGTACTTC	CAISAGETQYF
-	TRBV19	few	TRBJ1-6	TGTGCCAGTAGCCTGAACGGGGATTCACCCCTCCACTTT	CASSLNGDSPLHF
-	TRBV28	-	TRBJ1-3	TGTGCCAGCAGAGGGGTGATCTCTGGAAACACCATATATTTT	CASRGVISGNTIYF
-	TRBV21-1	-	TRBJ1-1	TGTGCCAGCAACCAAGACATCACTGAAGCTTTCTTT	CASNQDITEAFF